This TCR beta chain originates from a study of shared clonotypes between healthy human individuals. Germline CDR1 and CDR2: SGHTA and FQGNSA. The V end was cut by 3 bases, the J end by 6 bases, with 12 bases between. The CDR3 totals 14 residues. Data came from immunoSEQ multiplex PCR; TCRdb stores just in-frame clones and leaves some out. The table lists more than 600,000 clones, under 95% of them singletons. The naive CD8 population came from CD45RO-negative cells selected for CCR7, without terminally differentiated effector memory CD45RA+ cells. A few counts support this clone. The sequence came from a man aged 25 to 40 in good health. Sequenced sample: naive CD8+ T cells sorted from blood. V gene TRBV7-2 combines with J gene TRBJ2-1, with D unclear. The CDR3 region has the DNA TGTGCCAGCAGCTTGACATGGGGATCCAATGAGCAGTTCTTC. It specifies CASSLTWGSNEQFF.